These T cell receptor beta chains were read from a single sample in a study of blood T cell repertoires in COVID-19. The assay was immunoSEQ multiplex PCR, and TCRdb's table has in-frame clones only and misses some. Of some 90,000 clones in the sample, around 90% were seen once. Sequenced material: peripheral blood. The receptors come from a woman older than 75 with active or convalescent COVID-19. CDR3s include the opening cysteine and the closing phenylalanine or tryptophan. Fields, in order: clone size, J gene, V gene, D gene, CDR3 protein, CDR3 DNA. D genes are given only for firm matches. Where a row states a size, it is once, few, many or the class of an expanded clone; other rows omit it.

clone_size: once; j_call: TRBJ1-3; v_call: TRBV6-5; d_call: TRBD1; cdr3_aa: CASSYSGQGDTIYF; cdr3_nt: TGTGCCAGCAGCTACTCGGGACAGGGAGACACCATATATTTT
clone_size: .; j_call: TRBJ2-3; v_call: TRBV7-6; d_call: TRBD2; cdr3_aa: CASSLGPQGGGLDTQYF; cdr3_nt: TGTGCCAGCAGCTTAGGGCCCCAGGGCGGGGGATTGGATACGCAGTATTTT
clone_size: once; j_call: TRBJ2-1; v_call: TRBV3-1/TRBV3-2; d_call: .; cdr3_aa: CASSLSRWGVGFF; cdr3_nt: TGTGCCAGCAGCCTTTCAAGGTGGGGCGTAGGGTTCTTC
clone_size: once; j_call: TRBJ2-6; v_call: TRBV2; d_call: .; cdr3_aa: CASRGLSSGANVLTF; cdr3_nt: TGTGCCAGCCGAGGTCTGAGCTCTGGGGCCAACGTCCTGACTTTC
clone_size: .; j_call: TRBJ2-7; v_call: TRBV6-2/TRBV6-3; d_call: .; cdr3_aa: CASSYSKSGWSYEQYF; cdr3_nt: TGTGCCAGCAGTTACTCGAAATCAGGGTGGTCCTACGAGCAGTACTTC
clone_size: .; j_call: TRBJ2-3; v_call: TRBV6-2/TRBV6-3; d_call: TRBD2; cdr3_aa: CASSYSTSGRPGDTQYF; cdr3_nt: TGTGCCAGCAGTTACTCGACTAGCGGGAGGCCGGGAGATACGCAGTATTTT
clone_size: .; j_call: TRBJ2-1; v_call: TRBV7-3; d_call: TRBD1; cdr3_aa: CASSPGTGAYNEQFF; cdr3_nt: TGTGCCAGCAGCCCCGGGACAGGGGCATACAATGAGCAGTTCTTC
clone_size: .; j_call: TRBJ2-7; v_call: TRBV7-8; d_call: TRBD1; cdr3_aa: CASSPKGQGGTYEQYF; cdr3_nt: TGTGCCAGCAGCCCCAAGGGACAGGGGGGGACCTACGAGCAGTACTTC
clone_size: .; j_call: TRBJ1-1; v_call: TRBV28; d_call: .; cdr3_aa: CASSLGGAPEAFF; cdr3_nt: TGTGCCAGCAGTTTAGGAGGGGCCCCTGAAGCTTTCTTT
clone_size: .; j_call: TRBJ2-1; v_call: TRBV30; d_call: TRBD2; cdr3_aa: CAWSGHSGSKYEQFF; cdr3_nt: TGTGCCTGGAGTGGACATAGCGGGAGTAAATATGAGCAGTTCTTC
clone_size: .; j_call: TRBJ2-3; v_call: TRBV5-1; d_call: .; cdr3_aa: CASSFEGDTQYF; cdr3_nt: TGCGCCAGCAGCTTTGAGGGAGATACGCAGTATTTT
clone_size: .; j_call: TRBJ1-1; v_call: TRBV5-1; d_call: .; cdr3_aa: CASSSPGRTEAFF; cdr3_nt: TGCGCCAGCAGTTCCCCAGGGAGGACTGAAGCTTTCTTT
clone_size: .; j_call: TRBJ1-6; v_call: TRBV6-5; d_call: .; cdr3_aa: CASGGQKNSPLHF; cdr3_nt: TGTGCCAGCGGAGGACAGAAAAATTCACCCCTCCACTTT
clone_size: .; j_call: TRBJ1-1; v_call: TRBV28; d_call: .; cdr3_aa: CASSRGGALNTEAFF; cdr3_nt: TGTGCCAGCTCCCGCGGAGGGGCCTTGAACACTGAAGCTTTCTTT
clone_size: .; j_call: TRBJ2-7; v_call: TRBV13; d_call: .; cdr3_aa: CASSLVAQFEQYF; cdr3_nt: TGTGCCAGCAGCTTAGTAGCCCAGTTCGAGCAGTACTTC
clone_size: .; j_call: TRBJ1-5; v_call: TRBV20-1; d_call: TRBD1; cdr3_aa: CSASETSRGQGFDSNQPQHF; cdr3_nt: TGCAGTGCTAGTGAGACTTCCCGGGGACAGGGGTTTGATAGCAATCAGCCCCAGCATTTT
clone_size: .; j_call: TRBJ2-1; v_call: TRBV3-1/TRBV3-2; d_call: TRBD2; cdr3_aa: CASSQVAGETYNEQFF; cdr3_nt: TGTGCCAGCAGCCAAGTAGCGGGAGAGACCTACAATGAGCAGTTCTTC
clone_size: .; j_call: TRBJ1-2; v_call: TRBV5-4; d_call: TRBD1; cdr3_aa: CASSLRDRGGYGYTF; cdr3_nt: TGTGCCAGCAGCCTACGGGACAGGGGAGGGTATGGCTACACCTTC
clone_size: .; j_call: TRBJ2-7; v_call: TRBV4-1; d_call: TRBD2; cdr3_aa: CASSSGASGNYEQYF; cdr3_nt: TGCGCCAGCAGCTCAGGGGCTAGCGGGAATTACGAGCAGTACTTC
clone_size: .; j_call: TRBJ2-2; v_call: TRBV2; d_call: TRBD2; cdr3_aa: CASKWGLAGTGELFF; cdr3_nt: TGTGCCAGCAAGTGGGGACTAGCGGGCACCGGGGAGCTGTTTTTT